This T cell receptor beta chain derives from a study of regulatory T cells in long-lasting Graves disease. Findings of the study overall: Whereas roughly 1,000 public clonotypes were shared by new patients, persistent patients shared more, at some 3,000.

Sequencing libraries for TCR beta were prepared with iRepertoire HTBI primers and Arm-PCR of CDR3 regions. One entry per CDR3 protein, called by TCRdb with MiXCR from the multiplex PCR reads. The sample lists over 450,000 distinct CDR3 sequences; 20% to 25% were seen once. Time point in this sample: persistent/refractory GD, antithyroid drugs over 5 years with positive TRAb. Construction of the TCR library relied on RNA isolated from PBMCs. This clonotype has just a few counts. Antigen: not known. This CDR3 has 15 amino acids. Germline V gene lookup returns CDR1 LGHDT and CDR2 YNNKEL (reference sequence). Trimming cost V 0 bases and J 7 bases; bases outside gene matches: 6.

The TCR comes from a female donor with Graves disease. Sample: peripheral blood mononuclear cells (PBMCs), taken when the disease was refractory, from a patient treated with antithyroid drugs. This chain connects TRBV3-1 to TRBJ2-1; 7 bases are a match to TRBD2. CDR3 protein: CASSQEVTSENEQFF. CDR3 bases: TGTGCCAGCAGCCAAGAGGTTACTAGCGAAAATGAGCAGTTCTTC.